Below are 32 T cell receptor beta chains sequenced from a single sample in a study of naive and memory T cell subsets. Study results and limitations: Naive repertoires, especially CD8, held a few larger clonotypes, possibly memory cells re-expressing CD45RA.

Two oligonucleotides, mixed equimolar, formed the beta constant-region primer covering TRBC1 and TRBC2. Four rounds of PCR amplified the ligated cDNA using nested alpha and beta constant-region primers plus SP2. TCRdb redid the calling of the UMI-ligation and nested PCR reads with MiXCR, one entry per CDR3 protein. Of 98,000 or so distinct CDR3 sequences in the sample, over 9% were seen once. Antigen specificity for these receptors is unknown. Material for sequencing was naive CD4+ T cells from blood. Receptor source: a human donor in good health.

This clonotype was detected ten times or more. The rearrangement joins TRBV6-2 or TRBV6-3 to TRBJ2-7; D perhaps matches TRBD2 (5 bases). The germline V gene has CDR1 MNHEY and CDR2 SVGEGT. V lost 8 bases and J lost 3, with 14 bases in between. The CDR3 totals 13 residues. The CDR3 sequence: CASQKTNNYEQYF. The CDR3 nucleotides are TGTGCCAGCCAGAAGACTAACAACTACGAGCAGTACTTC.

This clonotype came up many times. The rearrangement joins TRBV20-1 to TRBJ2-1; D is perhaps TRBD2 (6 bases). Germline-derived CDR1 and CDR2 are DFQATT and SNEGSKA (reference sequence). This CDR3 spans 14 amino acids. V dropped 2 bases and J dropped 7 bases, with 15 bases sitting between them. This CDR3 is CSARSAGTHNEQFF. The CDR3 nucleotides read TGCAGTGCTAGATCGGCGGGGACGCATAATGAGCAGTTCTTC.

This clonotype was seen once. This rearrangement joins TRBV6-2 or TRBV6-3 to TRBJ1-1; possible D gene TRBD1, 5 bases. Germline V gives CDR1 MNHEY, CDR2 SVGEGT. Trimming removed 2 bases at V and 2 bases at J, with 15 bases between. The CDR3 runs to 16 residues. In DNA form, the CDR3 reads TGTGCCAGCAGTTACGCCCTCCAGGGATCAAACACTGAAGCTTTCTTT. Protein: CASSYALQGSNTEAFF.

This clonotype occurred many times. The CDR3 is CASSQGEGQPQHF. CDR3 bases: TGCGCCAGCAGCCAAGGAGAGGGTCAGCCCCAGCATTTT. This chain joins TRBV5-1 and TRBJ1-5; D is ambiguous. Germline V gene data show CDR1 as SGHRS and CDR2 as YFSETQ. V was trimmed by 4 bases and J by 6 bases, leaving 11 bases between them. The CDR3 covers 13 residues. The full variable domain, with the rest looked up from reference TRBV5-1 and TRBJ1-5, is KAGVTQTPRYLIKTRGQQVTLSCSPISGHRSVSWYQQTPGQGLQFLFEYFSETQRNKGNFPGRFSGRQFSNSRSEMNVSTLELGDSALYLCASSQGEGQPQHFGDGTRLSIL.

This chain links TRBV4-2 with TRBJ2-1, with D hard to call. Germline CDR1 and CDR2: LGHNA and YNFKEQ. CDR3 size: 12 residues. Deletions cut 1 base from V and 12 bases from J, with 10 bases between. CDR3 region: CASSQGGFGQFF. CDR3 sequence (DNA): TGTGCCAGCAGCCAAGGGGGTTTCGGGCAGTTCTTC.

The chain uses TRBV12-3 or TRBV12-4 and TRBJ2-1; tentative D call: TRBD1 (6 bases). Trimming left V 8 bases short and J 7 bases short, with 18 bases between. The CDR3 is made up of 14 amino acids. In nucleotides, the CDR3 is TGTGCCAGCTCTGATAAGGGGGTGAGGAATGAGCAGTTCTTC. Protein: CASSDKGVRNEQFF.

CDR3 DNA: TGTGCCAGCAGCCAATTTCAGGGAAACTACGAGCAGTACTTC. Amino acids: CASSQFQGNYEQYF. This rearrangement joins TRBV14 to TRBJ2-7; possible D gene TRBD1, 5 bases. The CDR3 contains 14 residues. Germline lookup yields CDR1 SGHDN and CDR2 FVKESK. The ends were cut back, 2 bases at V and 3 bases at J, with 11 bases in the middle. The full variable domain, with the rest looked up from reference TRBV14 and TRBJ2-7, is EAGVTQFPSHSVIEKGQTVTLRCDPISGHDNLYWYRRVMGKEIKFLLHFVKESKQDESGMPNNRFLAERTGGTYSTLKVQPAELEDSGVYFCASSQFQGNYEQYFGPGTRLTVT.

DNA for the CDR3: TGTGCCAGCAGGGGGAGATTCGGGGGTGAGCAGTTCTTC. Amino acid sequence: CASRGRFGGEQFF. The chain recombines TRBV7-8 with TRBJ2-1, with a possible D match to TRBD2 (6 bases). The germline V gene encodes CDR1 SGHVS and CDR2 FQNEAQ. The length of the CDR3 is 13 residues. The V gene lost 6 bases and the J gene lost 9 bases, with 15 bases spanning the gap.

Ten or more counts support this clonotype. This chain uses TRBV9 with TRBJ2-3, with D perhaps matching TRBD2 (7 bases). V was clipped by 0 bases and J by 2 bases, with 10 bases between them. Per the germline V gene, CDR1 is SGDLS and CDR2 is YYNGEE. The CDR3 contains 15 residues. This CDR3 reads CASSVDGGHTDTQYF. Written as DNA, the CDR3 is TGTGCCAGCAGCGTAGACGGGGGGCACACAGATACGCAGTATTTT.

The chain links TRBV12-3 or TRBV12-4 to TRBJ2-1; D uncertain. The CDR3 sequence is 15 residues long. Trimming cost V 6 bases and J 5 bases, with 17 bases left between them. CDR3 sequence (DNA): TGTGCCAGCAGCAGTATAAAAAGACAAGACAATGAGCAGTTCTTC. Translating it yields CASSSIKRQDNEQFF.

Only a few counts were recorded for this clonotype. The J gene is TRBJ2-3, the V gene TRBV28; D call uncertain. Germline V gene lookup returns CDR1 MDHEN and CDR2 SYDVKM. CDR3 size: 11 residues. Deletions cut 4 bases from V and 7 bases from J, with 6 bases between. The CDR3 loop is CASSSTYTQYF. The CDR3 DNA reads as TGTGCCAGCAGTTCGACCTATACGCAGTATTTT.

This clonotype was seen more than once but under ten times. V gene TRBV5-4 combines with J gene TRBJ2-4, with a possible D match to TRBD2 (6 bases). Trimming pared 0 bases from V and 0 bases from J, leaving 10 bases between. Germline V gives CDR1 SGHNT, CDR2 YYREEE (reference sequence). The CDR3 is made up of 16 amino acids. The CDR3 region has the DNA TGTGCCAGCAGCTTGGGGGGGACTGGAGCCAAAAACATTCAGTACTTC. Its translation: CASSLGGTGAKNIQYF.

The chain carries TRBV7-2 and TRBJ2-2, with D tentatively TRBD2 (7 bases). CDR1 and CDR2 (germline): SGHTA, FQGNSA. The CDR3 has 17 residues. The V gene lost 2 bases and the J gene lost 5 bases, with 18 bases spanning the gap. The CDR3 loop reads CASSLRGGGVRTGELFF. CDR3 nucleotide sequence: TGTGCCAGCAGCTTAAGGGGGGGGGGCGTGCGGACCGGGGAGCTGTTTTTT. Combining the CDR3 with reference TRBV7-2 and TRBJ2-2 gives the whole variable domain GAGVSQSPSNKVTEKGKDVELRCDPISGHTALYWYRQSLGQGLEFLIYFQGNSAPDKSGLPSDRFSAERTGGSVSTLTIQRTQQEDSAVYLCASSLRGGGVRTGELFFGEGSRLTVL.

Many counts were recorded for this clonotype. The CDR3 loop is CASGDATSSGANVLTF. The CDR3 nucleotides read TGTGCCAGCGGGGACGCCACGTCCTCTGGGGCCAACGTCCTGACTTTC. The V gene is TRBV28, the J gene TRBJ2-6; D may match TRBD1 or TRBD2 (5 bases each). CDR3 length: 16 residues. CDR1 and CDR2 from the germline V gene are MDHEN and SYDVKM. V was cut by 8 bases and J by 0 bases, with 14 bases left in between.

The chain is built from TRBV12-3 or TRBV12-4 and TRBJ2-1; D not resolved. The CDR3 sequence is 18 residues long. Trimming cost V 2 bases and J 5 bases, with 22 bases left between them. As DNA, the CDR3 is TGTGCCAGCAGTTTATATGTGGTTCCCATATTTGGGGACAATGAGCAGTTCTTC. Encoded protein: CASSLYVVPIFGDNEQFF.

The genes are TRBV12-3 or TRBV12-4 and TRBJ2-1, with TRBD2 identical over 10 bases. Trimming removed 5 bases from V and 12 bases from J; junction bases left unmatched: 13. This CDR3 is 15 amino acids long. The CDR3 DNA reads TGTGCCAGCAGTCCCTCGAGCGGGGGGGCCTCTCCGCAGTTCTTC. As protein: CASSPSSGGASPQFF.

This clonotype was seen a handful of times. This chain connects TRBV6-1 to TRBJ1-5; 8 bases are a match to TRBD1. This CDR3 is built from 15 residues. Germline CDR1 and CDR2: MNHNS and SASEGT. J lost 6 bases, V lost 7 bases, and 11 bases had no gene match. The CDR3 region has the DNA TGTGCCAGCATCCTCGTGACAGGGGTCCGTCAGCCCCAGCATTTT. The encoded protein is CASILVTGVRQPQHF.

The chain is built from TRBV7-2 and TRBJ1-1, with D possibly TRBD1 on 5 matching bases. The germline CDR1 and CDR2 sequences are SGHTA and FQGNSA. The CDR3 sequence is 15 residues long. Trimming stripped 2 bases from V and 6 bases from J, with 16 bases between. The CDR3 reads CASSLTYRDEPEAFF. CDR3 DNA: TGTGCCAGCAGCTTAACCTACCGGGACGAACCTGAAGCTTTCTTT.

This clonotype appeared a few times. The chain carries TRBV7-2 and TRBJ2-5; tentative D call: TRBD1 (5 bases). Germline V lookup: CDR1 SGHTA, CDR2 FQGNSA. The CDR3 extends over 13 amino acids. Deletions cut 1 base from V and 4 bases from J, with 7 bases between. CDR3 DNA: TGTGCCAGCAGCTTAGGACAGATAGAGACCCAGTACTTC. This gives the protein CASSLGQIETQYF.

This clonotype was detected only a few times. The CDR3 nucleotides are TGTGCCAGCAGTTACGCGCTCTGGGGCAATGAGCAGTTCTTC. Its protein is CASSYALWGNEQFF. The rearrangement links TRBV6-2 or TRBV6-3 to TRBJ2-1; D remains unclear. Between the trimmed V and J ends, which lost 2 bases and 6 bases, there was a span of 11 bases. Germline-derived CDR1 and CDR2 are MNHEY and SVGEGT. This CDR3 is built from 14 residues.

This chain links TRBV12-3 or TRBV12-4 with TRBJ2-7, with TRBD1 matching over 8 bases. J gave up 4 bases and V 4 bases, and 9 bases lay outside the gene matches. CDR3 length equals 15 residues. As DNA, the CDR3 is TGTGCCAGCAGTTCCCTGACAGGGGCCTCTTACGAGCAGTACTTC. This translates into CASSSLTGASYEQYF.

The chain links TRBV18 to TRBJ2-5; no clear D gene. The germline CDR1 and CDR2 sequences are KGHSH and LQKENI. The CDR3 runs 14 residues. The germline V and J ends were trimmed by 3 bases and 1 base, with 9 bases remaining between them. CDR3 region: CASSPAGTQETQYF. The CDR3 nucleotides read TGTGCCAGCTCACCGGCAGGAACCCAAGAGACCCAGTACTTC.

The table lists this clonotype with a few counts. The DNA for the CDR3 is TGTGCCAGCAGTTACACCGTGCCTATGGATGCTTTCTTT. It is translated as CASSYTVPMDAFF. The V gene is TRBV6-2 or TRBV6-3, the J gene TRBJ1-1; D is ambiguous. Germline V gene lookup returns CDR1 MNHEY and CDR2 SVGEGT. Trimming removed 2 bases at V and 11 bases at J, with 15 bases between. This CDR3 region has 13 residues.

In its sample, this clonotype was seen many times. The CDR3 protein is CSAAGTSGGETLDNEQFF. For the CDR3, the DNA is TGCAGTGCTGCCGGGACTAGCGGGGGCGAAACCTTAGACAATGAGCAGTTCTTC. This rearrangement joins TRBV20-1 to TRBJ2-1; TRBD2 matches at 14 bases. V lost 5 bases to trimming and J lost 5 bases; unmatched junction nucleotides: 14. Germline-derived CDR1 and CDR2 are DFQATT and SNEGSKA (reference sequence). The length of the CDR3 is 18 residues.

DNA of the CDR3: TGTGCCAGTAGTAAACAGCACTCTGGGGCCAACGTCCTGACTTTC. This codes for CASSKQHSGANVLTF. This chain connects TRBV19 to TRBJ2-6; D not resolved. Trimming left V 4 bases short and J 0 bases short, with 7 bases between. There are 15 residues in the CDR3. Germline CDR1 LNHDA, CDR2 SQIVND (reference sequence).

The V call is TRBV21-1, the J call TRBJ2-7; the D call TRBD1 from the table was never checked on the DNA. TRBV21-1 is termed a pseudogene. The CDR3 has 13 residues. The CDR3: CASSTILRAEQYF. The CDR3 DNA follows: TGTGCCAGCAGCACCATCCTCCGGGCGGAGCAGTACTTC.

V is TRBV7-2 and J is TRBJ1-6, with no clear D. Deletions cut 2 bases from V and 3 bases from J, with 11 bases between. Germline lookup yields CDR1 SGHTA and CDR2 FQGNSA. The CDR3 totals 16 residues. DNA for the CDR3: TGTGCCAGCAGCTTAACCGGCGGCAACTATAATTCACCCCTCCACTTT. Protein product: CASSLTGGNYNSPLHF.

The rearrangement links TRBV15 to TRBJ2-3, with D unclear. The CDR3 contains 12 residues. Trimming removed 2 bases from V and 9 bases from J, with 9 bases in between. Germline CDR1 and CDR2: LNHNV and YYDKDF (reference sequence). The CDR3 nucleotides read TGTGCCACCAGCAGACAGACGATGACGCAGTATTTT. This translates into CATSRQTMTQYF. Variable domain in full (rest from reference TRBV15 and TRBJ2-3): DAMVIQNPRYQVTQFGKPVTLSCSQTLNHNVMYWYQQKSSQAPKLLFHYYDKDFNNEADTPDNFQSRRPNTSFCFLDIRSPGLGDTAMYLCATSRQTMTQYFGPGTRLTVL.

Remarks on this clonotype: An end of the junction differs from the germline gene, which may be a read error. V gene TRBV28 combines with J gene TRBJ2-5; 8 bases are a match to TRBD2. Germline lookup yields CDR1 MDHEN and CDR2 SYDVKM. CDR3 length: 16 residues. CDR3 in amino acids: CASSVQRGLYQETEYF. The CDR3 region has the DNA TGTGCCAGCAGTGTCCAGCGGGGGTTATACCAAGAGACCGAGTACTTC.

This clonotype came up many times. The gene calls are TRBV20-1 and TRBJ2-1; perhaps D is TRBD1 or TRBD2 (5 bases each). Germline values: CDR1 DFQATT, CDR2 SNEGSKA (reference sequence). The CDR3 runs 13 residues. Trimming shortened V by 7 bases and J by 0 bases, and 10 bases separated the two germline ends. The CDR3: CSVGTRSYNEQFF. CDR3 bases: TGCAGTGTTGGGACCCGCTCCTACAATGAGCAGTTCTTC.

This clonotype has only a few counts. The chain joins TRBV7-2 to TRBJ2-5; D possibly corresponds to TRBD2 (6 bases). V was clipped by 5 bases and J by 4 bases, with 11 bases between them. CDR1 is SGHTA, CDR2 FQGNSA, per germline. This CDR3 is 13 amino acids long. The CDR3 nucleotides are TGTGCCAGCAGCACTCGGGGGAGAGAGACCCAGTACTTC. Protein sequence: CASSTRGRETQYF.

The sample holds many counts of this clonotype. The chain uses TRBV10-3 and TRBJ2-1, with 8 bases matching TRBD1. Looked up from germline, CDR1 is ENHRY and CDR2 is SYGVKD. V shed 4 bases and J 7 bases; nucleotides not matched to a gene: 9. This CDR3 is 15 amino acids long. CDR3 loop: CAISGPGGVENEQFF. The CDR3 nucleotides read TGTGCCATCAGTGGCCCAGGGGGCGTCGAAAATGAGCAGTTCTTC.